One and the same sample provided the 12 T cell receptor beta chains below, sequenced in a study of blood T cell repertoires in COVID-19. TCRdb keeps only in-frame clones here, not all; method: immunoSEQ multiplex PCR. The sample lists around 78,000 clones; around 89% were seen once. Material for sequencing was PBMCs or T cells enriched from blood (not recorded which). These receptor sequences come from a woman in her 50s with acute COVID-19.

V and J are TRBV18 and TRBJ1-2, with D unresolved. CDR1 is KGHSH and CDR2 is LQKENI in the germline V gene. This CDR3 contains 12 residues. V lost 2 bases to trimming and J lost 7 bases, with 8 bases between them. The CDR3 here is CASSPGRSGYTF. In DNA, the CDR3 is TGTGCCAGCTCACCAGGTCGGTCTGGCTACACCTTC.

This chain joins TRBV30 and TRBJ2-7; possible D gene TRBD1, 5 bases. CDR1 GTSNPN and CDR2 SVGIG come from the germline V gene (reference sequence). The CDR3 extends over 15 amino acids. V lost 1 base to trimming and J lost 5 bases, with 18 bases between them. CDR3 sequence (DNA): TGTGCCTGGAGTGAATCTAAGGGGTGGATCAACGAGCAGTACTTC. As protein: CAWSESKGWINEQYF.

The chain uses TRBV10-3 and TRBJ2-7; D remains unclear. The CDR3 has 13 amino acids. Germline V gene data show CDR1 as ENHRY and CDR2 as SYGVKD. The V end lost 2 bases, the J end lost 2 bases, and 7 bases lay between the germline ends. The chain's CDR3 is CAISEAPAYEQYF. In nucleotides, the CDR3 is TGTGCCATCAGTGAGGCACCGGCCTACGAGCAGTACTTC.

This clone was counted a few times. J is TRBJ1-3 and V is TRBV19; no firm D call. This CDR3 has 14 residues. Germline V lookup: CDR1 LNHDA, CDR2 SQIVND (reference sequence). Trimming cost V 5 bases and J 3 bases, with 11 bases left between them. CDR3 bases: TGTGCCAGTAGTTGGCTGCGGGGTGGAAACACCATATATTTT. Its protein is CASSWLRGGNTIYF.

The V gene is TRBV10-1, the J gene TRBJ2-1; 9 nucleotides match TRBD1. After removal of 7 bases from V and 8 bases from J, the junction contained 12 bases not matched to a gene. Germline V gene data show CDR1 as WNHNN and CDR2 as SYGVQD (reference sequence). This CDR3 is 15 amino acids long. The chain's CDR3 is CASTKGTGRAHEQFF. The CDR3 DNA follows: TGCGCCAGCACCAAAGGGACAGGGCGGGCCCATGAGCAGTTCTTC.

The chain carries TRBV7-2 and TRBJ1-2, with D unresolved. Trimming stripped 2 bases from V and 4 bases from J, with 11 bases between. The CDR3 sequence is 14 residues long. Per germline, CDR1 SGHTA and CDR2 FQGNSA. The CDR3 spells CASSLTSGSYGYTF. The CDR3 coding sequence is TGTGCCAGCAGCTTAACCTCCGGGAGCTATGGCTACACCTTC.

V gene TRBV3-1 (or the pseudogene TRBV3-2) combines with J gene TRBJ1-5; D is unclear. The V end was cut by 1 base, the J end by 7 bases, with 5 bases between. This CDR3 comprises 12 residues. Germline CDR1 and CDR2: LGHDT and YNNKEL (reference sequence). The CDR3 reads CASSQVGQPQHF. Written as DNA, the CDR3 is TGTGCCAGCAGCCAAGTGGGCCAGCCCCAGCATTTT.

The V and J genes are TRBV5-1 and TRBJ2-7, with 7 bases identical to TRBD1. J gave up 3 bases and V 0 bases, and 3 bases lay outside the gene matches. This CDR3 has 14 residues. CDR1 is SGHRS and CDR2 is YFSETQ in the germline V gene. The CDR3 loop reads CASSLGGTDYEQYF. The CDR3 bases are TGCGCCAGCAGCTTGGGGGGGACAGACTACGAGCAGTACTTC.

J is TRBJ1-3 and V is TRBV30; D might be TRBD1 (6 bases). CDR3 size: 14 residues. Trimming left V 0 bases short and J 4 bases short, with 10 bases between. Germline assignment: CDR1 GTSNPN and CDR2 SVGIG (reference sequence). The CDR3 sequence is CAWSVTTGGNTIYF. The CDR3 bases are TGTGCCTGGAGTGTAACGACAGGCGGAAACACCATATATTTT.

The J gene is TRBJ2-7, the V gene TRBV7-9, with D maybe TRBD1 (5 bases). Germline CDR1 is SEHNR and CDR2 is FQNEAQ (reference sequence). CDR3 size: 12 residues. The V end lost 6 bases, the J end lost 3 bases, and 9 bases lay between the germline ends. The CDR3 loop reads CASRDDSYEQYF. DNA for the CDR3: TGTGCCAGCAGGGATGACAGCTACGAGCAGTACTTC.

V gene TRBV30 combines with J gene TRBJ1-3; 7 bases align to TRBD1. Germline V gene sequence: CDR1 GTSNPN, CDR2 SVGIG (reference sequence). Trimming took 1 base from V and 4 from J; bases not matched to a gene: 13. The CDR3 covers 17 residues. The CDR3 sequence is CAWSGRLTGATGNTIYF. DNA of the CDR3: TGTGCCTGGAGTGGAAGATTAACAGGGGCTACCGGAAACACCATATATTTT. Together with reference TRBV30 and TRBJ1-3, the CDR3 gives the full variable domain: SQTIHQWPATLVQPVGSPLSLECTVEGTSNPNLYWYRQAAGRGLQLLFYSVGIGQISSEVPQNLSASRPQDRQFILSSKKLLLSDSGFYLCAWSGRLTGATGNTIYFGEGSWLTVV.

The chain recombines TRBV4-1 with TRBJ1-2, with D maybe TRBD1 (6 bases). The length of the CDR3 is 15 residues. CDR1 MGHRA and CDR2 YSYEKL come from the germline V gene. The V and J ends lost 4 bases and 4 bases respectively, with 16 bases between them. As DNA, the CDR3 is TGCGCCAGCAGCCCACCGACAGGAGCCCTCTATGGCTACACCTTC. Translation gives CASSPPTGALYGYTF.